These 14 T cell receptor beta chains share one sample of origin, sequenced in a study of cytomegalovirus exposure and HLA in healthy donors. The PCR ran on 60 Vbeta and 13 Jbeta primers. The table came from immunoSEQ multiplex PCR; TCRdb's copy has only in-frame clones and leaves some out. The data show about 130,000 clones, about 79% seen once. Material for sequencing was PBMCs. The receptors come from a man in his fifties in good health and CMV-seronegative.

This clone was detected only a few times. The J gene is TRBJ1-1, the V gene TRBV6-1; possibly TRBD1 for D (5 bases). The V end was cut by 2 bases, the J end by 4 bases, with 11 bases between. There are 14 residues in the CDR3. Germline V lookup: CDR1 MNHNS, CDR2 SASEGT. CDR3 sequence (DNA): TGTGCCAGCAGTGAAATCGACAGCTCCACTGAAGCTTTCTTT. Its protein product is CASSEIDSSTEAFF.

The chain couples TRBV15 to TRBJ2-7; 9 bases are shared with TRBD1. Germline CDR1 and CDR2: LNHNV and YYDKDF (reference sequence). This CDR3 contains 14 residues. Trimming at V came to 4 bases and at J to 2 bases, leaving 3 bases not matched to a gene. The CDR3 here is CATSTRTGAYEQYF. CDR3 DNA: TGTGCCACCAGCACGAGGACAGGGGCCTACGAGCAGTACTTC. Filled out from reference TRBV15 and TRBJ2-7, the complete variable domain reads DAMVIQNPRYQVTQFGKPVTLSCSQTLNHNVMYWYQQKSSQAPKLLFHYYDKDFNNEADTPDNFQSRRPNTSFCFLDIRSPGLGDTAMYLCATSTRTGAYEQYFGPGTRLTVT.

The chain combines TRBV5-4 with TRBJ2-2; tentatively, D is TRBD1 (5 bases). With 0 bases removed from V and 6 bases from J, the gap between germline ends came to 6 bases. From germline, CDR1 is SGHNT and CDR2 YYREEE (reference sequence). The CDR3 contains 13 residues. The CDR3 DNA is TGTGCCAGCAGCTTGGTACAGGCCGGGGAGCTGTTTTTT. This sequence encodes CASSLVQAGELFF.

CDR3 bases: TGTGCCAGCAGCCAATCGTCTTTCGGAGGTGACTCCTACGAGCAGTACTTC. Translating it yields CASSQSSFGGDSYEQYF. The chain combines TRBV4-2 with TRBJ2-7; TRBD2 might be the D (5 bases). This CDR3 spans 17 amino acids. Between the trimmed V and J ends, which lost 2 bases and 0 bases, there was a span of 17 bases. Germline lookup yields CDR1 LGHNA and CDR2 YNFKEQ.

The chain employs TRBV6-1 and TRBJ2-3; D might be TRBD2 (5 bases). The germline gives CDR1 MNHNS, CDR2 SASEGT. The V end was cut by 3 bases, the J end by 4 bases, with 8 bases between. CDR3 size: 13 residues. Here the CDR3 DNA reads TGTGCCAGCAGTGACCGGGGTCCAGATACGCAGTATTTT. This translates into CASSDRGPDTQYF.

The chain is built from TRBV19 and TRBJ2-3, with a possible D match to TRBD2 (5 bases). Per the germline V gene, CDR1 is LNHDA and CDR2 is SQIVND (reference sequence). The germline V and J ends were trimmed by 4 bases and 1 base, with 12 bases remaining between them. The CDR3 loop spans 15 amino acids. CDR3 DNA: TGTGCCAGTAGTAGGAGGCTCCGGGGCACAGATACGCAGTATTTT. As protein: CASSRRLRGTDTQYF.

V usage is TRBV27 and J usage is TRBJ2-3; 12 nucleotides align to TRBD2. Germline CDR1 reads MNHEY; CDR2 reads SMNVEV (reference sequence). The CDR3 runs 16 residues. J was trimmed by 0 bases and V by 9 bases; bases with no gene match: 7. The CDR3 loop is CASSTSGGFSTDTQYF. As DNA, the CDR3 is TGTGCCAGTTCGACTAGCGGGGGCTTTAGCACAGATACGCAGTATTTT.

Only one count was recorded for this clone. In the same sample, other DNA sequences code for this CDR3. The CDR3 loop is CASSLSGGPYQETQYF. The CDR3 DNA reads as TGTGCCAGCAGTTTGTCCGGGGGGCCGTACCAAGAGACCCAGTACTTC. The gene calls are TRBV27 and TRBJ2-5, with a possible D match to TRBD2 (7 bases). CDR3 length: 16 residues. Trimming stripped 3 bases from V and 0 bases from J, with 14 bases between. Germline V CDR1 and CDR2: MNHEY, SMNVEV (reference sequence).

The genes are TRBV7-9 and TRBJ2-7, with a tentative D call TRBD2 (6 bases). The V end was cut by 1 base, the J end by 1 base, with 11 bases between. This CDR3 region has 15 residues. Germline V gene lookup returns CDR1 SEHNR and CDR2 FQNEAQ (reference sequence). The CDR3 nucleotides read TGTGCCAGCAGCTTAGATCTCGCGGGGTCCTACGAGCAGTACTTC. This gives the protein CASSLDLAGSYEQYF.

The chain has TRBV7-6 and TRBJ1-5; the D is unclear. The CDR3 loop spans 14 amino acids. V gave up 4 bases and J gave up 3 bases, with 10 bases separating them. The V gene's germline CDR1 is SGHVS and CDR2 FNYEAQ. CDR3 DNA: TGTGCCAGCAGCTCTGACACGATCAATCAGCCCCAGCATTTT. Protein: CASSSDTINQPQHF. Using reference TRBV7-6 and TRBJ1-5 for the parts outside the CDR3, the full variable domain is GAGVSQSPRYKVTKRGQDVALRCDPISGHVSLYWYRQALGQGPEFLTYFNYEAQQDKSGLPNDRFSAERPEGSISTLTIQRTEQRDSAMYRCASSSDTINQPQHFGDGTRLSIL.

This chain uses TRBV9 with TRBJ1-4, with 8 bases lining up with TRBD1. V shed 3 bases, J shed 8 bases, and the junction held 9 bases outside the gene matches. The CDR3 has 15 residues. CDR1 and CDR2 from the germline V gene are SGDLS and YYNGEE. CDR3 in DNA: TGTGCCAGCAGCGGGGACGGGACAGGTCCCGAAAAACTGTTTTTT. Translating it yields CASSGDGTGPEKLFF.

The rearrangement links TRBV19 to TRBJ2-2; 9 bases agree with TRBD2. CDR1 is LNHDA and CDR2 is SQIVND in the germline V gene (reference sequence). The V and J ends lost 2 bases and 5 bases, in that order; junction bases with no gene match: 6. This CDR3 has 16 residues. The CDR3 coding sequence is TGTGCCAGTAGTATATCCCCAGCGGGGGGTACCGGGGAGCTGTTTTTT. Protein sequence: CASSISPAGGTGELFF.

This clone was picked up a small number of times. V usage is TRBV4-1 and J usage is TRBJ1-1; tentatively, D is TRBD1 (5 bases). Trimming removed 3 bases at V and 4 bases at J, with 15 bases between. This CDR3 is built from 15 residues. Germline CDR1 and CDR2: MGHRA and YSYEKL. The CDR3, as DNA: TGCGCCAGCAGCCACCCCCATTGGGGGGGCACTGAAGCTTTCTTT. This encodes CASSHPHWGGTEAFF.

This clone has just a few counts. The chain joins TRBV2 to TRBJ1-1; D is ambiguous. V was trimmed by 5 bases and J by 8 bases, leaving 15 bases between them. Germline loops: CDR1 SNHLY, CDR2 FYNNEI. This CDR3 contains 13 residues. CDR3 nucleotides: TGTGCCAGCAGTCTGAACGGTCCATTCGAAGCTTTCTTT. Translated, it gives CASSLNGPFEAFF.